This T cell receptor beta chain was documented in a study of spatial heterogeneity in lung cancer. Study summary: Unique TCR and UMI combinations averaged more than ten appearances each in raw reads.

On this clonotype itself: Its antigen is not known.

In TCRdb, the 5' RACE reads were re-called with MiXCR into one record per CDR3 protein. The sample holds some 120,000 distinct CDR3 sequences, 10% to 15% seen once. Specified time point: blood at routine non-recurrence follow-up after resection. The sequenced material consisted of unsorted whole RNA from tumor, nontumor lung or frozen PBMC. Overall study results and limits: There were more appearances of ubiquitous expanded tumor TCRs in blood at resection than at follow-up.

V gave up 4 bases and J gave up 6 bases; unmatched junction bases: 3. This CDR3 spans 13 amino acids. The clonotype originates from a male donor with early-stage non-small cell lung cancer. This specimen was PBMCs, taken at follow-up. The rearrangement joins TRBV12-3 or TRBV12-4 to TRBJ1-1, with 9 bases aligning to TRBD1. CDR3 coding DNA: TGTGCCAGCAGTTGGACAGGGGACGCTGAAGCTTTCTTT. This encodes CASSWTGDAEAFF.